A single sample gave rise to the 17 T cell receptor beta chains below, sequenced in a study of long-term antiretroviral therapy in people with HIV. The libraries were made with immunoSEQ v3.0 at survey level. Generated by immunoSEQ multiplex PCR, the TCRdb table keeps only in-frame clones and is missing some. The profile shows roughly 28,000 clones, approximately 90% of them singletons. Sequencing was performed on unsorted PBMCs, taken 0.5 years after starting antiretroviral therapy. The receptors derive from a woman under 30 with HIV.

The chain joins TRBV6-1 to TRBJ2-4; D is unresolved. CDR1 MNHNS and CDR2 SASEGT come from the germline V gene. V was clipped by 6 bases and J by 5 bases, with 14 bases between them. This CDR3 is 14 amino acids long. The CDR3 nucleotides are TGTGCCAGCAGCTCTACTGGAAGCCAAAACATTCAGTACTTC. Translation: CASSSTGSQNIQYF.

The table lists this clone with a count of one. The chain links TRBV7-2 to TRBJ2-3; TRBD1 agrees at 8 bases. Losses at the gene ends were 1 base for V and 4 bases for J; bases not matched to a gene: 4. The germline V gene encodes CDR1 SGHTA and CDR2 FQGNSA. This CDR3 comprises 15 residues. CDR3 sequence reads: CASSLDRGAADTQYF. The CDR3 region has the DNA TGTGCCAGCAGCTTAGACAGGGGGGCGGCAGATACGCAGTATTTT. The whole variable domain, filled in from reference TRBV7-2 and TRBJ2-3, reads GAGVSQSPSNKVTEKGKDVELRCDPISGHTALYWYRQSLGQGLEFLIYFQGNSAPDKSGLPSDRFSAERTGGSVSTLTIQRTQQEDSAVYLCASSLDRGAADTQYFGPGTRLTVL.

This chain connects TRBV7-9 to TRBJ2-7; the D is unclear. Per germline, CDR1 SEHNR and CDR2 FQNEAQ (reference sequence). The CDR3 runs 11 residues. CDR3 sequence (DNA): TGTGCTTGCACGGCGCCTAACGAGCAGTACTTC. This gives the protein CACTAPNEQYF.

This clone was picked up a small number of times. The chain combines TRBV11-2 with TRBJ2-1; 10 bases are a match to TRBD2. Unmatched junction bases numbered 7, after V lost 4 bases and J lost 4 bases. This CDR3 comprises 16 residues. Per the germline V gene, CDR1 is SGHAT and CDR2 is FQNNGV. CDR3 sequence reads: CASSYPGLASYNEQFF. The DNA for the CDR3 is TGTGCCAGCAGCTATCCGGGACTAGCGAGTTACAATGAGCAGTTCTTC.

This chain links TRBV21-1 with TRBJ2-3; the DNA was not compared with TRBD1, the D call given in the table. TRBV21-1 is described as a pseudogene. CDR3 length: 15 residues. The CDR3 DNA reads as TGTGCCAGCAGCAACCGGGACAAAGACAAGAATACGCAGTATTTT. Its protein is CASSNRDKDKNTQYF.

The chain is built from TRBV11-1 and TRBJ2-5; maybe TRBD2 (6 bases). Per the germline V gene, CDR1 is SGHAT and CDR2 is FQDESV (reference sequence). The CDR3 extends over 16 amino acids. Between the trimmed V and J ends, which lost 3 bases and 2 bases, there was a span of 16 bases. This chain's CDR3 is CASSFRRGRAQETQYF. CDR3 DNA: TGTGCCAGCAGCTTTCGGAGGGGAAGGGCACAAGAGACCCAGTACTTC.

For the CDR3, the DNA is TGTGCCAGCAGCAAAGAGCTAAGGGAGGAGAACTATGGCTACACCTTC. It codes for CASSKELREENYGYTF. This rearrangement joins TRBV21-1 to TRBJ1-2. TRBV21-1 counts as a pseudogene. The CDR3 loop spans 16 amino acids.

The chain is built from TRBV14 and TRBJ1-1, with D unresolved. Trimming took 1 base from V and 0 from J, leaving 9 bases between them. In germline, CDR1 is SGHDN, CDR2 FVKESK. This CDR3 has 15 amino acids. The CDR3 DNA reads TGTGCCAGCAGCCAAGTCAACTACGTGAACACTGAAGCTTTCTTT. Protein: CASSQVNYVNTEAFF.

The J gene is TRBJ2-4, the V gene TRBV6-1; 7 nucleotides match TRBD2. Germline V gene data show CDR1 as MNHNS and CDR2 as SASEGT. The CDR3 sequence is 14 residues long. The J segment lost 7 bases and the V segment lost 8 bases, leaving 11 bases of the junction unmatched. The CDR3 nucleotides are TGTGCCAGCTCTGAGGCGTGGGGGGGGAACATTCAGTACTTC. Translation gives CASSEAWGGNIQYF.

The chain is built from TRBV4-2 and TRBJ2-1, with 7 bases aligning to TRBD2. Germline trimming cut 0 bases from V and 8 bases from J; bases unmatched to any gene: 13. Germline V gives CDR1 LGHNA, CDR2 YNFKEQ. There are 17 residues in the CDR3. The CDR3 DNA reads as TGTGCCAGCAGCCAAGATAGAGCGGGACTCGGGGCCGATGAGCAGTTCTTC. Its translation: CASSQDRAGLGADEQFF.

The chain joins TRBV7-2 to TRBJ2-1, with D hard to call. Germline lookup yields CDR1 SGHTA and CDR2 FQGNSA. V shed 2 bases and J shed 0 bases, with 8 bases lying between them. This CDR3 comprises 15 residues. CDR3 sequence (DNA): TGTGCCAGCAGCTTATCAGCGAGCTCCTACAATGAGCAGTTCTTC. Translated: CASSLSASSYNEQFF.

The V gene is TRBV28, the J gene TRBJ1-5, with 7 positions matching TRBD1. The germline V gene encodes CDR1 MDHEN and CDR2 SYDVKM. The CDR3 extends over 14 amino acids. V trimming: 3 bases; J trimming: 4 bases; junction bases outside the gene matches: 3. CDR3 protein: CASSFLTGNQPQHF. Written as DNA, the CDR3 is TGTGCCAGCAGTTTTTTGACAGGGAATCAGCCCCAGCATTTT.

The J gene is TRBJ2-7, the V gene TRBV11-2; possibly TRBD1 or TRBD2 for D (5 bases each). This CDR3 has 14 amino acids. V lost 1 base, J lost 4 bases, and 11 bases lay in between. CDR1 and CDR2 (germline): SGHAT, FQNNGV. The CDR3 DNA sequence: TGTGCCAGCAGCTTAGTGGGGGACCAATACGAGCAGTACTTC. It codes for CASSLVGDQYEQYF.

This rearrangement joins TRBV5-6 to TRBJ2-1, with no clear D. This CDR3 region has 11 residues. Trimming cost V 0 bases and J 12 bases, with 7 bases left between them. Germline values: CDR1 SGHDT, CDR2 YYEEEE. DNA for the CDR3: TGTGCCAGCAGCTTGGGTAAGTTGCAGTTCTTC. Translated: CASSLGKLQFF.

This chain joins TRBV28 and TRBJ2-1; D gene unclear. The CDR3 spans 15 residues. From germline, CDR1 is MDHEN and CDR2 SYDVKM. The V end lost 6 bases, the J end lost 8 bases, and 20 bases lay between the germline ends. The CDR3 DNA reads TGTGCCAGCAGCCCAATAGGCATACCGTTTGATGAGCAGTTCTTC. Encoded protein: CASSPIGIPFDEQFF.

The rearrangement joins TRBV9 to TRBJ2-3; 8 positions match TRBD1. Germline CDR1 reads SGDLS; CDR2 reads YYNGEE. The CDR3 spans 13 residues. The V segment lost 7 bases and the J segment 6 bases; nucleotides outside the gene matches: 7. The CDR3 spells CASGGQGMDTQYF. The CDR3 bases are TGTGCCAGCGGAGGACAGGGAATGGATACGCAGTATTTT.

V is TRBV5-4 and J is TRBJ2-7, with D possibly matching TRBD2 (5 bases). The CDR3 extends over 16 amino acids. Germline V gene lookup returns CDR1 SGHNT and CDR2 YYREEE (reference sequence). The V end was cut by 1 base, the J end by 2 bases, with 16 bases between. This CDR3 reads CASSLKPGSSTYEQYF. CDR3 in DNA: TGTGCCAGCAGCTTGAAACCGGGGTCGAGCACCTACGAGCAGTACTTC.